The 29 T cell receptor beta chains listed next were all sequenced from one sample in a study of CD8+ T cells in alopecia areata. Treatment given: oral pan-JAK inhibitor, 5-10 mg twice daily. Researchers took lesional scalp punch biopsies and peripheral blood from people who were alopecia areata patients. As the sequencing template, cDNA was produced by extracting RNA and reverse transcribing it. This table comes from immunoSEQ multiplex PCR, and its TCRdb copy is limited to in-frame clones, with some not included. The sample includes under 5,500 clones, roughly 60% of them seen just once. The specimen was skin, collected between weeks 36 and 40, from a patient treated with tofacitinib. The receptors were gathered from a human donor with alopecia areata.

This chain links TRBV19 with TRBJ1-2; TRBD1 agrees at 8 bases. The V and J ends lost 4 bases and 7 bases, in that order; junction bases with no gene match: 8. From germline, CDR1 is LNHDA and CDR2 SQIVND (reference sequence). This CDR3 has 14 amino acids. CDR3 loop: CASSTGQGRGGYTF. The CDR3 DNA is TGTGCCAGTAGTACCGGACAGGGAAGAGGTGGCTACACCTTC.

J is TRBJ2-4 and V is TRBV7-2; D is unresolved. CDR3 length: 15 residues. Germline V gene sequence: CDR1 SGHTA, CDR2 FQGNSA. Trimming removed 2 bases at V and 7 bases at J, with 15 bases between. The CDR3 sequence is CASSLSGSGGNIQYF. The CDR3 DNA reads as TGTGCCAGCAGCTTAAGTGGCTCGGGTGGGAACATTCAGTACTTC.

A few counts support this clone. The J gene is TRBJ2-1, the V gene TRBV29-1; D not resolved. Trimming removed 6 bases from V and 3 bases from J, with 3 bases in between. The CDR3 is 10 residues long. CDR1 is SQVTM, CDR2 ANQGSEA, per germline. The CDR3 region has the DNA TGCAGCGTGAACTACAATGAGCAGTTCTTC. It specifies CSVNYNEQFF.

This chain connects TRBV5-4 to TRBJ2-7, with 8 bases lining up with TRBD1. V lost 4 bases, J lost 6 bases, and 6 bases stayed unmatched. CDR1 SGHNT and CDR2 YYREEE come from the germline V gene (reference sequence). The CDR3 runs 13 residues. CDR3: CASSIGQGGEQYF. CDR3 sequence (DNA): TGTGCCAGCAGCATTGGACAGGGCGGCGAGCAGTACTTC.

CDR3 in DNA: TGTGCCAGCAGCCCTCTACTAGCGCTCCAAGAGACCCAGTACTTC. Translating it yields CASSPLLALQETQYF. This rearrangement joins TRBV14 to TRBJ2-5, with 7 bases lining up with TRBD2. The trim removed 4 bases at V and 1 base at J, leaving 6 bases unmatched. The CDR3 totals 15 residues. Germline-derived CDR1 and CDR2 are SGHDN and FVKESK.

The J gene is TRBJ1-3, the V gene TRBV6-4; 7 nucleotides agree with TRBD1. The CDR3 sequence is 15 residues long. CDR1 is MRHNA and CDR2 is SNTAGT in the germline V gene. Trimming took 7 bases from V and 9 from J; bases not matched to a gene: 15. CDR3 DNA sequence: TGTGCCAGCAAAGACAGGGTCCCCCCCGTCGGCACCATATATTTT. This gives the protein CASKDRVPPVGTIYF.

The rearrangement joins TRBV30 to TRBJ2-7; D tentatively reads TRBD1 or TRBD2 (9 bases each). Germline-derived CDR1 and CDR2 are GTSNPN and SVGIG (reference sequence). This CDR3 has 13 residues. The CDR3 DNA follows: TGTGGCGGGGGGGGGACAGGGAACAACGAGCAGTACTTC. It is translated as CGGGGTGNNEQYF. The variable domain in full, with the rest retrieved from reference TRBV30 and TRBJ2-7, is SQTIHQWPATLVQPVGSPLSLECTVEGTSNPNLYWYRQAAGRGLQLLFYSVGIGQISSEVPQNLSASRPQDRQFILSSKKLLLSDSGFYLCGGGGTGNNEQYFGPGTRLTVT.

The chain employs TRBV2 and TRBJ2-4; D is uncertain. CDR3 size: 16 residues. Trimming removed 0 bases from V and 0 bases from J, with 9 bases in between. From germline, CDR1 is SNHLY and CDR2 FYNNEI. CDR3 loop: CASSEAPALAKNIQYF. For the CDR3, the DNA is TGTGCCAGCAGTGAAGCTCCCGCTCTAGCCAAAAACATTCAGTACTTC.

The CDR3 DNA sequence: TGTGCCAGCAGCCTGACTAGCGGGATCTACAATGAGCAGTTCTTC. Protein sequence: CASSLTSGIYNEQFF. The V and J genes are TRBV5-4 and TRBJ2-1; 11 bases align to TRBD2. With V trimmed by 4 bases and J by 3 bases, 3 bases remained unmatched. The germline V gene has CDR1 SGHNT and CDR2 YYREEE (reference sequence). The length of the CDR3 is 15 residues.

The rearrangement links TRBV5-1 to TRBJ2-1; 12 positions agree with TRBD2. J was trimmed by 10 bases and V by 4 bases; bases with no gene match: 9. Germline V gene sequence: CDR1 SGHRS, CDR2 YFSETQ. The CDR3 covers 15 residues. The CDR3 region is CASSVRLAGDSEQFF. In DNA, the CDR3 is TGCGCCAGCAGCGTCAGACTAGCGGGAGATTCGGAGCAGTTCTTC.

This clone has a handful of counts. The V and J genes are TRBV29-1 and TRBJ2-3; D not resolved. Germline lookup yields CDR1 SQVTM and CDR2 ANQGSEA. V was clipped by 0 bases and J by 4 bases, with 8 bases between them. This CDR3 has 13 residues. CDR3: CSVEDLVPDTQYF. For the CDR3, the DNA is TGCAGCGTTGAAGATCTGGTCCCAGATACGCAGTATTTT.

This clone was seen a few times. The rearrangement uses TRBV19 and TRBJ1-3; possibly TRBD1 for D (5 bases). V was cut by 10 bases and J by 0 bases, with 10 bases left in between. This CDR3 has 13 amino acids. Germline V gene sequence: CDR1 LNHDA, CDR2 SQIVND (reference sequence). CDR3 DNA sequence: TGTGCCACCACAGGCTTCTCTGGAAACACCATATATTTT. This gives the protein CATTGFSGNTIYF.

The V gene is TRBV30, the J gene TRBJ1-5; 10 nucleotides match TRBD1. CDR1 GTSNPN and CDR2 SVGIG come from the germline V gene (reference sequence). The CDR3 contains 14 residues. V trimming: 0 bases; J trimming: 7 bases; junction bases outside the gene matches: 3. CDR3 DNA: TGTGCCTGGAGTGTGGGACAGGGGAAGCAGCCCCAGCATTTT. As protein: CAWSVGQGKQPQHF.

The chain carries TRBV4-2 and TRBJ2-7; 14 positions match TRBD2. CDR1 is LGHNA and CDR2 is YNFKEQ in the germline V gene. V lost 3 bases and J lost 5; bases outside the gene matches: 9. The CDR3 loop spans 17 amino acids. CDR3 loop: CASSQEGLAGVGDEQYF. DNA for the CDR3: TGTGCCAGCAGCCAGGAGGGACTAGCGGGAGTGGGCGACGAGCAGTACTTC.

This clone was counted a single time. The V and J genes are TRBV2 and TRBJ2-5, with 7 bases fitting TRBD2. The DNA end is a closer match to TRBJ2-7, so the J assignment may be wrong. CDR3 length: 12 residues. Germline V gene data show CDR1 as SNHLY and CDR2 as FYNNEI. CDR3 coding DNA: TGTGCCAGCGGCGGGAGTCGGTACGAGCAGTACTTC. This encodes CASGGSRYEQYF.

The chain recombines TRBV5-1 with TRBJ2-2, with D possibly being TRBD2 (6 bases). With 0 bases removed from V and 2 bases from J, the gap between germline ends came to 8 bases. CDR1 SGHRS and CDR2 YFSETQ come from the germline V gene. The CDR3 consists of 15 residues. This CDR3 is CASSLAAGNTGELFF. CDR3 nucleotide sequence: TGCGCCAGCAGCTTGGCCGCGGGAAACACCGGGGAGCTGTTTTTT.

In its sample, this clone ranks as large. This chain's CDR3 is CASRTGRTQYF. The CDR3, as DNA: TGTGCCAGCCGGACGGGCCGCACCCAGTACTTC. The V and J genes are TRBV27 and TRBJ2-5; the D is unclear. Germline CDR1 MNHEY, CDR2 SMNVEV (reference sequence). Trimming took 8 bases from V and 8 from J, leaving 12 bases between them. This CDR3 comprises 11 residues.

The chain joins TRBV7-4 to TRBJ1-5; D call uncertain. This CDR3 contains 12 residues. Germline lookup yields CDR1 SGHVT and CDR2 SQSDAQ. V gave up 6 bases and J gave up 2 bases, with 5 bases separating them. The CDR3 coding sequence is TGTGCCAGCAGGGTTGGCAATCAGCCCCAGCATTTT. Protein product: CASRVGNQPQHF.

This rearrangement joins TRBV5-4 to TRBJ2-3; 8 positions match TRBD1. Germline V lookup: CDR1 SGHNT, CDR2 YYREEE (reference sequence). V was pared by 5 bases and J by 5 bases, with 10 bases of the junction left unmatched. The CDR3 is 15 amino acids. This CDR3 reads CASSFPGQGRDTQYF. The CDR3 DNA reads as TGTGCCAGCAGTTTTCCCGGACAGGGCCGAGATACGCAGTATTTT.

Written as DNA, the CDR3 is TGTGCCAGCAGGGGGACTAGCGGCACAGATACGCAGTATTTT. As protein: CASRGTSGTDTQYF. The chain recombines TRBV6-1 with TRBJ2-3, with 10 bases that match TRBD2. This CDR3 region has 14 residues. CDR1 MNHNS and CDR2 SASEGT come from the germline V gene. Trimming cost V 6 bases and J 1 base; bases outside gene matches: 1.

The gene calls are TRBV2 and TRBJ1-5; no clear D gene. The V gene's germline CDR1 is SNHLY and CDR2 FYNNEI. V was cut by 4 bases and J by 2 bases, with 3 bases left in between. This CDR3 has 12 residues. The CDR3 protein is CASSAGNQPQHF. The DNA of the CDR3 is TGTGCCAGCAGTGCTGGCAATCAGCCCCAGCATTTT.

This chain uses TRBV19 with TRBJ1-5; D is unclear. This CDR3 has 15 amino acids. The V gene lost 9 bases and the J gene lost 0 bases, with 15 bases spanning the gap. Germline V gene data show CDR1 as LNHDA and CDR2 as SQIVND (reference sequence). This CDR3 is CASKWNVFSNQPQHF. The CDR3 DNA sequence: TGTGCCAGCAAGTGGAATGTTTTTAGCAATCAGCCCCAGCATTTT.

The chain carries TRBV7-6 and TRBJ2-5, with 7 positions matching TRBD1. J was trimmed by 11 bases and V by 5 bases; bases with no gene match: 8. CDR3 length: 12 amino acids. CDR1 is SGHVS, CDR2 FNYEAQ, per germline. The CDR3 reads CASSPGTVEQYF. The CDR3 nucleotides are TGTGCCAGCAGCCCGGGGACAGTAGAGCAGTACTTC. Filled out from reference TRBV7-6 and TRBJ2-5, the complete variable domain reads GAGVSQSPRYKVTKRGQDVALRCDPISGHVSLYWYRQALGQGPEFLTYFNYEAQQDKSGLPNDRFSAERPEGSISTLTIQRTEQRDSAMYRCASSPGTVEQYFGPGTRLLVL.

This clone occurred once. The chain is built from TRBV4-1 and TRBJ2-7, with D maybe TRBD1 (5 bases). Germline assignment: CDR1 MGHRA and CDR2 YSYEKL. The V and J ends lost 0 bases and 2 bases respectively, with 17 bases between them. The CDR3 has 17 residues. This chain's CDR3 is CASSQETGPGQTYEQYF. The DNA for the CDR3 is TGCGCCAGCAGCCAAGAAACAGGCCCTGGGCAAACCTACGAGCAGTACTTC.

J is TRBJ2-1 and V is TRBV14, with 9 bases lining up with TRBD2. This CDR3 is 18 amino acids long. The germline V gene has CDR1 SGHDN and CDR2 FVKESK. V shed 4 bases and J 10 bases; nucleotides not matched to a gene: 20. The chain's CDR3 is CASSLIHGASGIRGEQFF. The CDR3, as DNA: TGTGCCAGCAGCCTGATCCATGGGGCTAGCGGGATCCGGGGGGAGCAGTTCTTC.

The rearrangement joins TRBV11-1 to TRBJ2-1, with TRBD2 identical over 14 bases. V trimming: 5 bases; J trimming: 11 bases; junction bases outside the gene matches: 11. The CDR3 has 16 residues. Per the germline V gene, CDR1 is SGHAT and CDR2 is FQDESV (reference sequence). In DNA, the CDR3 is TGTGCCAGCAGCCCGCCCGGGACTAGCGGGAGTCTGAAGCAGTTCTTC. This sequence encodes CASSPPGTSGSLKQFF.

This chain's CDR3 is CASSLDGTGSIRRNEQFF. CDR3 in DNA: TGTGCCAGCAGCTTAGACGGGACAGGCAGTATTCGGCGCAATGAGCAGTTCTTC. V usage is TRBV11-2 and J usage is TRBJ2-1; TRBD1 matches 8 bases. The CDR3 sequence is 18 residues long. Germline V gene lookup returns CDR1 SGHAT and CDR2 FQNNGV. J lost 6 bases, V lost 0 bases, and 13 bases had no gene match.

This chain connects TRBV28 to TRBJ2-4; 8 positions agree with TRBD1. The CDR3 covers 13 residues. Per the germline V gene, CDR1 is MDHEN and CDR2 is SYDVKM. V dropped 8 bases and J dropped 6; count of bases not matched to a gene: 6. The CDR3 coding sequence is TGTGCCAGCGGACAGACAGGGGTAAACATTCAGTACTTC. Translated: CASGQTGVNIQYF.

The chain has TRBV6-5 and TRBJ2-1; 8 nucleotides agree with TRBD1. V lost 1 base to trimming and J lost 4 bases; unmatched junction nucleotides: 3. Germline V gives CDR1 MNHEY, CDR2 SVGAGI. CDR3 length: 15 amino acids. CDR3 loop: CASSYYGTGYNEQFF. The CDR3 bases are TGTGCCAGCAGTTACTATGGGACAGGATACAATGAGCAGTTCTTC.